This TCR beta chain emerged from a study of blood T cell repertoires in COVID-19. Germline loops: CDR1 LGHNT, CDR2 FRNRAP. The length of the CDR3 is 15 residues. V was pared by 3 bases and J by 3 bases, with 11 bases between. The assay was immunoSEQ multiplex PCR, and TCRdb's table has in-frame clones only and misses some. The data show fewer than 85,000 clones, with about three quarters seen just once and 15% to 20% held by the top ten. This chain connects TRBV12-5 to TRBJ1-4; D is possibly TRBD1 (6 bases). This sequence was found in a woman older than 75 with active or convalescent COVID-19. Sequencing was carried out using peripheral blood. The CDR3 loop is CASGFTTGANEKLFF. The CDR3 coding sequence is TGTGCTAGTGGTTTCACGACAGGCGCTAATGAAAAACTGTTTTTT.